These 31 T cell receptor beta chains came from one sample sequenced in a study of blood T cells in healthy people across ages. The authors ran a second PCR of about 6 to 12 cycles using a sample-barcoded 5' primer and a J-beta primer mix. TCRdb reanalysed the 5' RACE reads using MiXCR and keeps one entry per CDR3 protein. The table has about 1.1 million distinct CDR3 sequences, less than 45% seen once. The sample was blood. The receptors come from a man aged 18 to 35 in good health.

This clonotype occurred many times. The chain combines TRBV5-1 with TRBJ1-4; weak D call: TRBD1 (5 bases). CDR1 is SGHRS, CDR2 YFSETQ, per germline. The germline V and J ends were trimmed by 4 bases and 4 bases, with 17 bases remaining between them. This CDR3 comprises 16 residues. The CDR3 loop is CASSGQPGLHNEKLFF. The CDR3 nucleotides are TGCGCCAGCAGCGGCCAACCAGGGCTCCATAATGAAAAACTGTTTTTT.

Ten or more counts support this clonotype. The chain employs TRBV12-3 or TRBV12-4 and TRBJ2-1; TRBD1 is a possible D gene (5 bases). The CDR3 covers 13 residues. Trimming cost V 3 bases and J 5 bases, with 8 bases left between them. CDR3 sequence (DNA): TGTGCCAGCAGTTTGTCCAGGGACAATGAGCAGTTCTTC. Residues: CASSLSRDNEQFF.

Only a few counts were recorded for this clonotype. The rearrangement uses TRBV20-1 and TRBJ1-5; TRBD1 agrees at 9 bases. The CDR3 spans 15 residues. Germline values: CDR1 DFQATT, CDR2 SNEGSKA (reference sequence). V lost 5 bases and J lost 5; bases outside the gene matches: 10. The DNA for the CDR3 is TGCAGTGCTTCCGATCCGGGACAGGGCCATCAGCCCCAGCATTTT. This codes for CSASDPGQGHQPQHF.

The chain joins TRBV7-9 to TRBJ2-1; D ambiguous. Trimming cost V 2 bases and J 1 base, with 12 bases left between them. Germline V gene sequence: CDR1 SEHNR, CDR2 FQNEAQ (reference sequence). The CDR3 spans 16 residues. CDR3 in DNA: TGTGCCAGCAGCTTATTAGACCGGATTTCCTACAATGAGCAGTTCTTC. Its protein is CASSLLDRISYNEQFF.

This clonotype came up a few times. The chain combines TRBV29-1 with TRBJ1-1; D gene ambiguous. The V and J ends lost 3 bases and 0 bases respectively, with 11 bases between them. The CDR3 loop spans 14 amino acids. Germline CDR1 is SQVTM and CDR2 is ANQGSEA. CDR3 bases: TGCAGCGTTGATGACGGGGATATGAACACTGAAGCTTTCTTT. Amino acids: CSVDDGDMNTEAFF.

This clonotype was seen more than once but under ten times. This chain joins TRBV7-2 and TRBJ1-4; 7 nucleotides match TRBD1. CDR3 length equals 14 residues. Germline trimming cut 5 bases from V and 6 bases from J; bases unmatched to any gene: 6. Germline lookup yields CDR1 SGHTA and CDR2 FQGNSA. The CDR3 here is CASSLRGTDEKLFF. CDR3 sequence (DNA): TGTGCCAGCAGCCTGAGAGGGACAGATGAAAAACTGTTTTTT.

A few counts support this clonotype. The gene calls are TRBV27 and TRBJ1-1; TRBD1 matches at 7 bases. The CDR3 extends over 12 amino acids. Germline V CDR1 and CDR2: MNHEY, SMNVEV (reference sequence). Trimming removed 8 bases from V and 4 bases from J; junction bases left unmatched: 4. CDR3 nucleotides: TGTGCCAGCGGACAGGAGGGCACTGAAGCTTTCTTT. Encoded protein: CASGQEGTEAFF.

The J gene is TRBJ2-2, the V gene TRBV4-1; D is undetermined. Germline-derived CDR1 and CDR2 are MGHRA and YSYEKL. V lost 2 bases and J 9 bases, leaving 16 bases between the germline ends. The CDR3 totals 15 residues. DNA of the CDR3: TGCGCCAGCAGCCAACACTGGTTTAGAGATCGGGAGCTGTTTTTT. Protein: CASSQHWFRDRELFF.

This clonotype came up a few times. The chain carries TRBV20-1 and TRBJ2-7; TRBD1 matches at 7 bases. Germline V gene sequence: CDR1 DFQATT, CDR2 SNEGSKA (reference sequence). There are 13 residues in the CDR3. V shed 6 bases, J shed 0 bases, and the junction held 5 bases outside the gene matches. The chain's CDR3 is CSATQGFSYEQYF. DNA of the CDR3: TGCAGTGCCACACAGGGGTTCTCCTACGAGCAGTACTTC.

The rearrangement joins TRBV3-1 to TRBJ2-2, with D perhaps TRBD1 (6 bases). The CDR3 runs to 19 residues. Germline CDR1 LGHDT, CDR2 YNNKEL (reference sequence). The V end lost 4 bases, the J end lost 3 bases, and 24 bases lay between the germline ends. The DNA of the CDR3 is TGTGCCAGCAGCCGACGCACTCCGGGACATGGAATCCACACCGGGGAGCTGTTTTTT. Its translation is CASSRRTPGHGIHTGELFF. The variable domain in full, completed from reference TRBV3-1 and TRBJ2-2, reads DTAVSQTPKYLVTQMGNDKSIKCEQNLGHDTMYWYKQDSKKFLKIMFSYNNKELIINETVPNRFSPKSPDKAHLNLHINSLELGDSAVYFCASSRRTPGHGIHTGELFFGEGSRLTVL.

The gene calls are TRBV20-1 and TRBJ2-5; 7 nucleotides line up with TRBD2. Germline-derived CDR1 and CDR2 are DFQATT and SNEGSKA (reference sequence). The J segment lost 11 bases and the V segment lost 1 base, leaving 13 bases of the junction unmatched. The CDR3 loop spans 14 amino acids. The CDR3 spells CSARVASGWNEQYF. The CDR3 DNA sequence: TGCAGTGCTAGAGTGGCTAGCGGCTGGAATGAGCAGTACTTC.

This chain uses TRBV6-2 or TRBV6-3 with TRBJ2-3; D gene ambiguous. CDR1 and CDR2 (germline): MNHEY, SVGEGT. V was pared by 0 bases and J by 0 bases, with 10 bases between. The CDR3 loop spans 16 amino acids. CDR3 protein: CASSYSWAESTDTQYF. DNA of the CDR3: TGTGCCAGCAGTTACTCTTGGGCGGAGAGCACAGATACGCAGTATTTT.

The chain recombines TRBV7-2 with TRBJ1-2; D is undetermined. Germline CDR1 is SGHTA and CDR2 is FQGNSA. Deletions cut 7 bases from V and 8 bases from J, with 17 bases between. The CDR3 totals 13 residues. The chain's CDR3 is CASTDLAGTGYTF. DNA for the CDR3: TGTGCCAGCACCGACCTGGCGGGTACCGGCTACACCTTC.

The sample holds a few counts of this clonotype. The genes are TRBV6-2 or TRBV6-3 and TRBJ2-7; D gene ambiguous. V shed 5 bases and J shed 3 bases, with 23 bases lying between them. This CDR3 has 17 residues. The germline V gene has CDR1 MNHEY and CDR2 SVGEGT. CDR3 amino acids: CASSLDYTLGRFYEQYF. The CDR3 nucleotides read TGTGCCAGCAGTCTCGATTATACCCTAGGCCGTTTCTACGAGCAGTACTTC.

The chain is built from TRBV4-3 and TRBJ1-5; D might be TRBD1 (5 bases). The CDR3 loop spans 15 amino acids. The germline gives CDR1 LGHNA, CDR2 YSLEER. Trimming pared 0 bases from V and 4 bases from J, leaving 10 bases between. The CDR3 loop reads CASSQEGLPNQPQHF. CDR3 DNA: TGCGCCAGCAGCCAAGAGGGGCTACCGAATCAGCCCCAGCATTTT.

The chain is built from TRBV10-3 and TRBJ1-6, with D hard to call. The V end lost 3 bases, the J end lost 7 bases, and 13 bases lay between the germline ends. Germline CDR1 and CDR2: ENHRY and SYGVKD. The CDR3 consists of 15 residues. DNA for the CDR3: TGTGCCATCAGTGAATCGGACGAGACCAATTCACCCCTCCACTTT. Encoded protein: CAISESDETNSPLHF.

The rearrangement links TRBV3-1 to TRBJ2-5; D is undetermined. With 0 bases removed from V and 11 bases from J, the gap between germline ends came to 13 bases. The CDR3 is 13 residues long. Germline CDR1 LGHDT, CDR2 YNNKEL (reference sequence). CDR3 loop: CASSQDQVNEQYF. The DNA for the CDR3 is TGTGCCAGCAGCCAAGATCAAGTTAATGAGCAGTACTTC.

This chain uses TRBV12-3 or TRBV12-4 with TRBJ1-2; D perhaps matches TRBD1 (5 bases). There are 13 residues in the CDR3. V was shortened by 7 bases and J by 2 bases, with 11 bases between the two germline ends. CDR3 protein: CASTRDQNYGYTF. The CDR3 nucleotides are TGTGCCAGCACTCGGGACCAAAACTATGGCTACACCTTC.

This sequence joins TRBV29-1 and TRBJ1-1, with 7 positions matching TRBD1. Trimming cost V 4 bases and J 5 bases; bases outside gene matches: 10. Germline CDR1 SQVTM, CDR2 ANQGSEA. This CDR3 is 14 amino acids long. As DNA, the CDR3 is TGCAGCGTTGGGGACAGCCTAAGGTGGACTGAAGCTTTCTTT. Amino acid sequence: CSVGDSLRWTEAFF.

The CDR3: CASSTGQGLPLHF. The CDR3 region has the DNA TGCGCCAGCAGCACGGGACAGGGTCTTCCCCTCCACTTT. This sequence joins TRBV5-1 and TRBJ1-6; 9 bases fit TRBD1. The J segment lost 13 bases and the V segment lost 4 bases, leaving 6 bases of the junction unmatched. The CDR3 is made up of 13 amino acids. Germline CDR1 and CDR2: SGHRS and YFSETQ.

This chain joins TRBV21-1 and TRBJ1-2. TRBV21-1 is designated a pseudogene. This CDR3 is 15 amino acids long. The CDR3 here is CASSKKRQGGGGYTF. The CDR3 DNA follows: TGTGCCAGCAGCAAAAAAAGGCAAGGGGGAGGGGGCTACACCTTC.

This clonotype was counted between two and nine times. The V and J genes are TRBV25-1 and TRBJ1-2; D unresolved. V dropped 9 bases and J dropped 2 bases, with 13 bases sitting between them. This CDR3 is 13 amino acids long. CDR1 is MGHDK, CDR2 SYGVNS, per germline. CDR3 protein: CASGGVGNYGYTF. CDR3 nucleotide sequence: TGTGCCAGTGGTGGGGTAGGCAACTATGGCTACACCTTC.

The chain employs TRBV7-8 and TRBJ1-2; 7 bases fit TRBD1. CDR3 length equals 15 residues. The V and J ends lost 0 bases and 4 bases, in that order; junction bases with no gene match: 5. Germline V gene sequence: CDR1 SGHVS, CDR2 FQNEAQ. CDR3 in DNA: TGTGCCAGCAGCTTAGCTCGGGACAGAGGCTATGGCTACACCTTC. Its protein product is CASSLARDRGYGYTF.

V is TRBV20-1 and J is TRBJ1-4, with D hard to call. The germline CDR1 and CDR2 sequences are DFQATT and SNEGSKA (reference sequence). V gave up 6 bases and J gave up 4 bases, with 6 bases separating them. The CDR3 is 11 residues long. The CDR3 reads CSARFNEKLFF. The CDR3, as DNA: TGCAGTGCGCGTTTTAATGAAAAACTGTTTTTT.

This clonotype was seen a handful of times. The chain carries TRBV4-3 and TRBJ1-1, with D hard to call. V lost 0 bases and J 0 bases, leaving 8 bases between the germline ends. Germline CDR1 reads LGHNA; CDR2 reads YSLEER. This CDR3 has 15 amino acids. The CDR3 here is CASSQEGLVNTEAFF. Written as DNA, the CDR3 is TGCGCCAGCAGCCAAGAGGGCCTCGTGAACACTGAAGCTTTCTTT.

This clonotype was counted once. The chain carries TRBV3-1 and TRBJ1-5; D may be TRBD1 (5 bases). The ends were cut back, 0 bases at V and 10 bases at J, with 19 bases in the middle. In germline, CDR1 is LGHDT, CDR2 YNNKEL (reference sequence). The CDR3 length is 16 residues. CDR3 bases: TGTGCCAGCAGCCAAGATTTATCGGGGGGGATTTGTCCCCAGCATTTT. Translated, it gives CASSQDLSGGICPQHF.

V is TRBV29-1 and J is TRBJ1-4; TRBD1 matches 7 bases. From germline, CDR1 is SQVTM and CDR2 ANQGSEA. V was clipped by 6 bases and J by 0 bases; unmatched bases: 4. The CDR3 is 14 amino acids. Written as DNA, the CDR3 is TGCAGCGTATTCGACAGGGCAACTAATGAAAAACTGTTTTTT. Protein: CSVFDRATNEKLFF. The full variable domain, completed using reference TRBV29-1 and TRBJ1-4, is SAVISQKPSRDICQRGTSLTIQCQVDSQVTMMFWYRQQPGQSLTLIATANQGSEATYESGFVIDKFPISRPNLTFSTLTVSNMSPEDSSIYLCSVFDRATNEKLFFGSGTQLSVL.

This clonotype was seen just once. The chain couples TRBV5-1 to TRBJ2-5; 10 nucleotides agree with TRBD2. From germline, CDR1 is SGHRS and CDR2 YFSETQ. The CDR3 loop spans 16 amino acids. The trim removed 1 base at V and 1 base at J, leaving 4 bases unmatched. CDR3 coding DNA: TGCGCCAGCAGCTTGACTAGCGGGGCGTCCCAAGAGACCCAGTACTTC. Amino acid sequence: CASSLTSGASQETQYF. Combining the CDR3 with reference TRBV5-1 and TRBJ2-5 gives the whole variable domain KAGVTQTPRYLIKTRGQQVTLSCSPISGHRSVSWYQQTPGQGLQFLFEYFSETQRNKGNFPGRFSGRQFSNSRSEMNVSTLELGDSALYLCASSLTSGASQETQYFGPGTRLLVL.

A word on this clonotype: Because it lacks the conserved phenylalanine or tryptophan at the end, this CDR3 is likely a read error. V and J are TRBV6-5 and TRBJ2-3; the D gene is possibly TRBD2 (5 bases). CDR3 length: 15 residues. V lost 5 bases and J lost 0, with 12 bases in between. The germline V gene encodes CDR1 MNHEY and CDR2 SVGAGI. The CDR3 loop reads CASSPTTSSTDTQYL. CDR3 sequence (DNA): TGTGCCAGCAGTCCGACTACTTCTAGCACAGATACGCAGTATCTT.

For this clonotype: Compared with germline, one end of the junction differs, possibly owing to a read error. The V call is TRBV12-3 or TRBV12-4, the J call TRBJ1-5; possibly TRBD1 for D (5 bases). CDR3 length: 13 amino acids. CDR3 sequence (DNA): TGTGCCGGCAGTTTTAGGGGTAATCAGCCCCAGCATTTT. This codes for CAGSFRGNQPQHF.

The CDR3 protein is CASGFTTSGGHNEQFF. For the CDR3, the DNA is TGTGCTAGTGGTTTTACCACTAGCGGGGGGCACAATGAGCAGTTCTTC. The J gene is TRBJ2-1, the V gene TRBV12-5, with 12 bases fitting TRBD2. The CDR3 loop spans 16 amino acids. Losses at the gene ends were 3 bases for V and 5 bases for J; bases not matched to a gene: 5. Germline CDR1 and CDR2: LGHNT and FRNRAP.